The next 27 T cell receptor beta chains were all read from a single sample in a study of control samples from healthy donors and cancer patients. This table comes from immunoSEQ multiplex PCR, and its TCRdb copy is limited to in-frame clones, with some not included. Here the sample spans more than 100,000 clones, around 89% being singletons. The sequenced sample was blood. All receptors come from a man aged 35 to 55 in good health.

The V gene is TRBV19, the J gene TRBJ2-7, with 12 bases that match TRBD2. J was trimmed by 5 bases and V by 4 bases; bases with no gene match: 9. Germline loops: CDR1 LNHDA, CDR2 SQIVND (reference sequence). CDR3 length: 16 residues. CDR3 sequence: CASSTSLAGGRNEQYF. In nucleotides, the CDR3 is TGTGCCAGTAGTACATCCCTAGCGGGGGGGCGGAACGAGCAGTACTTC.

The chain joins TRBV9 to TRBJ2-3, with D tentatively TRBD1 (6 bases). Trimming took off 4 bases at V and 0 bases at J, with 12 bases between the two ends. This CDR3 contains 15 residues. Germline V gene data show CDR1 as SGDLS and CDR2 as YYNGEE. DNA of the CDR3: TGTGCCAGCAGCCTCCAGGGGACGAGCACAGATACGCAGTATTTT. Its protein is CASSLQGTSTDTQYF.

This clone was seen a handful of times. The J gene is TRBJ1-3, the V gene TRBV5-5, with D possibly TRBD1 on 5 matching bases. The CDR3 length is 15 residues. V lost 4 bases and J 0 bases, leaving 11 bases between the germline ends. Germline V gene data show CDR1 as SGHKS and CDR2 as YYEKEE (reference sequence). The CDR3 bases are TGTGCCAGCAGCCCCTCCGGGGCCTCTGGAAACACCATATATTTT. Protein product: CASSPSGASGNTIYF.

The rearrangement joins TRBV9 to TRBJ2-7, with D perhaps TRBD1 (6 bases). CDR3 length: 13 amino acids. The V end was cut by 2 bases, the J end by 4 bases, with 10 bases between. Germline V gene sequence: CDR1 SGDLS, CDR2 YYNGEE. This CDR3 reads CASSVTGSYEQYF. CDR3 in DNA: TGTGCCAGCAGCGTCACAGGGTCGTACGAGCAGTACTTC. Complete variable domain (other parts from reference TRBV9 and TRBJ2-7): DSGVTQTPKHLITATGQRVTLRCSPRSGDLSVYWYQQSLDQGLQFLIQYYNGEERAKGNILERFSAQQFPDLHSELNLSSLELGDSALYFCASSVTGSYEQYFGPGTRLTVT.

This sequence joins TRBV24-1 and TRBJ1-2; D gene unclear. Trimming shortened V by 3 bases and J by 10 bases, and 17 bases separated the two germline ends. Germline CDR1 reads KGHDR; CDR2 reads SFDVKD. CDR3 length: 14 amino acids. CDR3 protein: CATSDPGRHSDYTF. CDR3 DNA sequence: TGTGCCACCAGTGATCCTGGACGGCACAGCGACTACACCTTC.

The CDR3 protein is CASSIQQRGPQHF. The CDR3 DNA is TGTGCCAGTAGTATCCAACAGCGTGGGCCCCAGCATTTT. The genes are TRBV19 and TRBJ1-5; D remains unclear. The germline V and J ends were trimmed by 3 bases and 9 bases, with 12 bases remaining between them. CDR1 and CDR2 from the germline V gene are LNHDA and SQIVND (reference sequence). The CDR3 is 13 residues long.

This chain uses TRBV7-9 with TRBJ1-2; 8 bases align to TRBD1. Germline-derived CDR1 and CDR2 are SEHNR and FQNEAQ (reference sequence). The CDR3 is made up of 14 amino acids. The V and J ends lost 5 bases and 8 bases, in that order; junction bases with no gene match: 10. The CDR3 DNA follows: TGTGCCAGCAGCCCATGGACAGGGTTAAGAGGCTACACCTTC. It is translated as CASSPWTGLRGYTF.

This chain joins TRBV9 and TRBJ1-2, with unresolved D. The CDR3 runs to 13 residues. V lost 0 bases to trimming and J lost 1 base, with 4 bases between them. Germline CDR1 is SGDLS and CDR2 is YYNGEE. As DNA, the CDR3 is TGTGCCAGCAGCGTAGTCCTTAACTATGGCTACACCTTC. This sequence encodes CASSVVLNYGYTF. Full variable domain (rest looked up from reference TRBV9 and TRBJ1-2): DSGVTQTPKHLITATGQRVTLRCSPRSGDLSVYWYQQSLDQGLQFLIQYYNGEERAKGNILERFSAQQFPDLHSELNLSSLELGDSALYFCASSVVLNYGYTFGSGTRLTVV.

The V call is TRBV6-1, the J call TRBJ1-2; 9 bases are a match to TRBD1. The CDR3 length is 12 residues. CDR1 and CDR2 (germline): MNHNS, SASEGT. For the CDR3, the DNA is TGTGGGCTTAGGGGGACAGGGCATGGCTACACCTTC. This sequence encodes CGLRGTGHGYTF.

The chain is built from TRBV24-1 and TRBJ1-5; tentative D call: TRBD1 (5 bases). V lost 9 bases, J lost 5 bases, and 10 bases lay in between. CDR1 and CDR2 from the germline V gene are KGHDR and SFDVKD. The CDR3 runs to 12 residues. The CDR3 DNA reads as TGTGCCACCGGCACAGGCGATCAGCCCCAGCATTTT. As protein: CATGTGDQPQHF.

This clone was counted once. This chain connects TRBV4-1 to TRBJ2-2; D gene unclear. Germline loops: CDR1 MGHRA, CDR2 YSYEKL. Trimming removed 4 bases at V and 1 base at J, with 16 bases between. The CDR3 length is 17 residues. The CDR3 spells CASSPHHVVVNTGELFF. In nucleotides, the CDR3 is TGCGCCAGCAGCCCCCATCATGTGGTGGTGAACACCGGGGAGCTGTTTTTT.

In DNA form, the CDR3 reads TGCGCCAGCAGCTTGGGTGGTACCCTCGATGGCTACACCTTC. The encoded protein is CASSLGGTLDGYTF. The rearrangement joins TRBV5-1 to TRBJ1-2; unclear D gene. Germline V gene data show CDR1 as SGHRS and CDR2 as YFSETQ. The CDR3 loop spans 14 amino acids. V was pared by 0 bases and J by 6 bases, with 12 bases between.

This chain connects TRBV27 to TRBJ2-1; TRBD1 matches 7 bases. Trimming took 5 bases from V and 9 from J; bases not matched to a gene: 4. Germline CDR1 is MNHEY and CDR2 is SMNVEV (reference sequence). This CDR3 region has 12 residues. The CDR3 nucleotides read TGTGCCAGCAGTCCCAGGGGGACTGAGCAGTTCTTC. Its translation: CASSPRGTEQFF.

The genes are TRBV13 and TRBJ1-2; the match to TRBD1 covers 8 bases. The length of the CDR3 is 15 residues. Germline CDR1 and CDR2: PRHDT and FYEKMQ (reference sequence). The trim removed 5 bases at V and 3 bases at J, leaving 8 bases unmatched. The DNA for the CDR3 is TGTGCCAGCAGCATCCAGGGGGCGCTTGACTATGGCTACACCTTC. Translating gives CASSIQGALDYGYTF.

V and J are TRBV6-5 and TRBJ1-1; D is ambiguous. The CDR3 loop spans 12 amino acids. Trimming shortened V by 6 bases and J by 3 bases, and 8 bases separated the two germline ends. Germline V gene data show CDR1 as MNHEY and CDR2 as SVGAGI. The CDR3, as DNA: TGTGCCAGCAGCCGTGTAGACACTGAAGCTTTCTTT. The encoded protein is CASSRVDTEAFF.

The chain combines TRBV12-3 or TRBV12-4 with TRBJ1-4; D gene ambiguous. This CDR3 region has 13 residues. The V end lost 8 bases, the J end lost 7 bases, and 14 bases lay between the germline ends. Written as DNA, the CDR3 is TGTGCCAGCCGGTCACCATTGGGTGAAAAACTGTTTTTT. Its translation is CASRSPLGEKLFF.

The J gene is TRBJ2-4, the V gene TRBV19; 8 bases fit TRBD1. Losses at the gene ends were 10 bases for V and 6 bases for J; bases not matched to a gene: 11. The CDR3 contains 14 residues. Germline assignment: CDR1 LNHDA and CDR2 SQIVND (reference sequence). The CDR3 DNA reads as TGTGCCACCTCTATACCGGGACAGGTAAACATTCAGTACTTC. The encoded protein is CATSIPGQVNIQYF. The entire variable domain, with the rest obtained from reference TRBV19 and TRBJ2-4, is as follows: DGGITQSPKYLFRKEGQNVTLSCEQNLNHDAMYWYRQDPGQGLRLIYYSQIVNDFQKGDIAEGYSVSREKKESFPLTVTSAQKNPTAFYLCATSIPGQVNIQYFGAGTRLSVL.

The chain has TRBV6-2 or TRBV6-3 and TRBJ2-3; 8 bases map to TRBD2. V shed 4 bases and J 3 bases; nucleotides not matched to a gene: 3. Germline-derived CDR1 and CDR2 are MNHEY and SVGEGT. CDR3 length: 14 residues. Here the CDR3 reads CASSSAGGTDTQYF. In DNA form, the CDR3 reads TGTGCCAGCAGTTCGGCGGGGGGTACAGATACGCAGTATTTT.

This clone appeared once. This chain joins TRBV5-1 and TRBJ1-1; 8 bases match TRBD1. The CDR3 has 14 amino acids. Germline lookup yields CDR1 SGHRS and CDR2 YFSETQ. J was trimmed by 8 bases and V by 2 bases; bases with no gene match: 8. This CDR3 reads CASSLTGGEREAFF. CDR3 in DNA: TGCGCCAGCAGCTTAACAGGGGGAGAGAGAGAAGCTTTCTTT.

This clone has a handful of counts. This chain links TRBV2 with TRBJ2-7; TRBD2 aligns across 11 bases. There are 17 residues in the CDR3. After removal of 3 bases from V and 0 bases from J, the junction contained 7 bases not matched to a gene. Germline CDR1 and CDR2: SNHLY and FYNNEI. CDR3 bases: TGTGCCAGCAGTGAGTGGCTAGCGGGGGGCGTCTCCTACGAGCAGTACTTC. This encodes CASSEWLAGGVSYEQYF.

The V and J genes are TRBV18 and TRBJ1-1; D is unclear. The germline V gene encodes CDR1 KGHSH and CDR2 LQKENI. CDR3 length: 14 residues. Deletions cut 6 bases from V and 6 bases from J, with 17 bases between. The CDR3 reads CASSPDPRRAEAFF. CDR3 bases: TGTGCCAGCTCTCCTGACCCTAGGAGGGCTGAAGCTTTCTTT.

The chain joins TRBV12-5 to TRBJ2-3, with 10 bases matching TRBD2. The trim removed 2 bases at V and 2 bases at J, leaving 10 bases unmatched. The CDR3 is made up of 18 amino acids. The V gene's germline CDR1 is LGHNT and CDR2 FRNRAP. The DNA for the CDR3 is TGTGCTAGTGGTTTGCCCCCCAGACTAGCGGGTTTCACAGATACGCAGTATTTT. Its protein product is CASGLPPRLAGFTDTQYF.

The chain carries TRBV7-8 and TRBJ1-5, with TRBD1 matching 7 bases. With V trimmed by 2 bases and J by 3 bases, 4 bases remained unmatched. The germline V gene has CDR1 SGHVS and CDR2 FQNEAQ. The CDR3 spans 15 residues. The CDR3 sequence is CASSLFTGANQPQHF. CDR3 in DNA: TGTGCCAGCAGCTTATTTACAGGGGCCAATCAGCCCCAGCATTTT.

The chain combines TRBV3-1 (or the pseudogene TRBV3-2) with TRBJ2-2; the D gene is possibly TRBD2 (6 bases). Germline CDR1 and CDR2: LGHDT and YNNKEL (reference sequence). With 6 bases removed from V and 6 bases from J, the gap between germline ends came to 8 bases. The CDR3 is 12 amino acids. As DNA, the CDR3 is TGTGCCAGCAGTCGACTAGCCGGGGAGCTGTTTTTT. This encodes CASSRLAGELFF.

V is TRBV9 and J is TRBJ2-1; TRBD1 aligns across 10 bases. Germline V gene sequence: CDR1 SGDLS, CDR2 YYNGEE. This CDR3 spans 14 amino acids. V lost 5 bases to trimming and J lost 10 bases; unmatched junction nucleotides: 9. The CDR3: CASRGDRGPTEQFF. Here the CDR3 DNA reads TGTGCCAGCAGGGGGGACAGGGGCCCGACGGAGCAGTTCTTC. Full variable domain (remainder filled in from reference TRBV9 and TRBJ2-1): DSGVTQTPKHLITATGQRVTLRCSPRSGDLSVYWYQQSLDQGLQFLIQYYNGEERAKGNILERFSAQQFPDLHSELNLSSLELGDSALYFCASRGDRGPTEQFFGPGTRLTVL.

This chain joins TRBV4-1 and TRBJ2-2; TRBD1 matches at 10 bases. The ends lost 0 bases at V and 5 bases at J; junction bases unmatched: 6. The V gene's germline CDR1 is MGHRA and CDR2 YSYEKL. The CDR3 contains 17 residues. CDR3: CASSQDGTGARTGELFF. The CDR3, as DNA: TGCGCCAGCAGCCAAGATGGGACAGGGGCCCGAACCGGGGAGCTGTTTTTT.

The gene calls are TRBV5-1 and TRBJ1-3; 8 bases line up with TRBD1. In germline, CDR1 is SGHRS, CDR2 YFSETQ. V dropped 3 bases and J dropped 3; count of bases not matched to a gene: 8. The CDR3 sequence is 16 residues long. In nucleotides, the CDR3 is TGCGCCAGCAGCTCGGACAGGGAAGCGAGTGGAAACACCATATATTTT. Translated, it gives CASSSDREASGNTIYF.